Each of the 25 T cell receptor beta chains below was sequenced from the same sample in a study of T-cell reconstitution after alpha-beta-depleted transplantation in children. This sample's TCRbeta library carried unique molecular identifier barcodes. In TCRdb, the PCR reads were re-called with MiXCR into one record per CDR3 protein. The table shows around 500,000 distinct CDR3 sequences, with roughly an eighth occurring only once. The sample consisted of PBMCs from the stem cell graft donor, taken from the stem cell graft. Receptors originate from a human donor who donated a stem cell graft to a child with combined immunodeficiency.

This clonotype was counted many times. The gene calls are TRBV5-5 and TRBJ2-1; 10 nucleotides match TRBD2. The CDR3 is 16 amino acids. The trim removed 2 bases at V and 3 bases at J, leaving 5 bases unmatched. Germline values: CDR1 SGHKS, CDR2 YYEKEE (reference sequence). CDR3 nucleotides: TGTGCCAGCAGCTTACGACTAGCGGGTCTCTACAATGAGCAGTTCTTC. This translates into CASSLRLAGLYNEQFF.

This clonotype was seen ten or more times. This chain connects TRBV7-9 to TRBJ1-1; perhaps TRBD1 as D (5 bases). CDR1 is SEHNR and CDR2 is FQNEAQ in the germline V gene (reference sequence). This CDR3 is built from 16 residues. V lost 9 bases and J lost 1, with 21 bases in between. The CDR3: CASGGGFGIENTEAFF. In DNA form, the CDR3 reads TGTGCCAGTGGGGGAGGGTTTGGTATTGAGAACACTGAAGCTTTCTTT.

This clonotype was found a few times. The chain recombines TRBV4-3 with TRBJ2-2; D is tentatively TRBD1 or TRBD2 (5 bases each). Per the germline V gene, CDR1 is LGHNA and CDR2 is YSLEER. The V end lost 0 bases, the J end lost 0 bases, and 8 bases lay between the germline ends. This CDR3 spans 16 amino acids. CDR3 amino acids: CASSQDRDANTGELFF. In nucleotides, the CDR3 is TGCGCCAGCAGCCAAGATCGGGACGCGAACACCGGGGAGCTGTTTTTT.

This clonotype was counted many times. The rearrangement joins TRBV4-2 to TRBJ2-5; D might be TRBD1 or TRBD2, each matching 6 bases. V shed 0 bases and J shed 5 bases, with 22 bases lying between them. The CDR3 runs 18 residues. Germline CDR1 LGHNA, CDR2 YNFKEQ. CDR3 sequence (DNA): TGTGCCAGCAGCCAAGATAGGGGGGCTAGCCCCCGTACGGAGACCCAGTACTTC. This gives the protein CASSQDRGASPRTETQYF.

This clonotype was recorded at least ten times. The chain carries TRBV4-3 and TRBJ1-3; the D is unclear. This CDR3 contains 15 residues. Trimming took 0 bases from V and 1 from J, leaving 7 bases between them. The germline gives CDR1 LGHNA, CDR2 YSLEER. Here the CDR3 DNA reads TGCGCCAGCAGCCAAGATGTCTTATCTGGAAACACCATATATTTT. This translates into CASSQDVLSGNTIYF.

This clonotype has just a few counts. The V gene is TRBV6-1, the J gene TRBJ2-1; maybe TRBD2 (6 bases). Germline V lookup: CDR1 MNHNS, CDR2 SASEGT. This CDR3 is built from 13 residues. With 11 bases removed from V and 8 bases from J, the gap between germline ends came to 19 bases. CDR3 coding DNA: TGTGCCTCAAGGGGACTGACGGGCGATGAGCAGTTCTTC. Its translation: CASRGLTGDEQFF.

This clonotype has a handful of counts. This chain uses TRBV7-6 with TRBJ1-3, with D unclear. The CDR3 length is 15 residues. From germline, CDR1 is SGHVS and CDR2 FNYEAQ. V lost 0 bases and J lost 0, with 6 bases in between. This CDR3 is CASSLASGSGNTIYF. The CDR3 DNA follows: TGTGCCAGCAGCTTAGCGTCAGGCTCTGGAAACACCATATATTTT.

This clonotype was observed a handful of times. The genes are TRBV3-1 and TRBJ2-1; TRBD2 matches at 15 bases. CDR1 and CDR2 (germline): LGHDT, YNNKEL (reference sequence). This CDR3 comprises 13 residues. CDR3 residues: CVTGTSGGNEQFF. As DNA, the CDR3 is TGTGTCACAGGGACTAGCGGGGGGAATGAGCAGTTCTTC.

This clonotype was seen repeatedly, ten times or more. The chain uses TRBV4-3 and TRBJ2-1, with TRBD1 matching over 7 bases. V shed 6 bases, J shed 3 bases, and the junction held 11 bases outside the gene matches. The CDR3 totals 16 residues. The germline gives CDR1 LGHNA, CDR2 YSLEER. The CDR3 DNA is TGCGCCAGCAGGGGAGACAGGGAGAGGGGCTACAATGAGCAGTTCTTC. Amino acid sequence: CASRGDRERGYNEQFF.

This clonotype came up a few times. V is TRBV12-3 or TRBV12-4 and J is TRBJ2-1; D is perhaps TRBD1 or TRBD2 (5 bases each). The CDR3 has 12 residues. The V end was cut by 5 bases, the J end by 16 bases, with 18 bases between. CDR3 DNA sequence: TGTGCCAGCAGTACCCCGGGACCCCGCATTTTCTTC. Residues: CASSTPGPRIFF.

This clonotype was picked up a small number of times. The chain couples TRBV7-9 to TRBJ2-7; 7 positions match TRBD1. The CDR3 sequence is 15 residues long. V lost 5 bases and J lost 5; bases outside the gene matches: 12. Germline V gene lookup returns CDR1 SEHNR and CDR2 FQNEAQ (reference sequence). The CDR3 DNA follows: TGTGCCAGCAGCCCGACCGACAGGGATAGCGACGAGCAGTACTTC. This codes for CASSPTDRDSDEQYF.

The chain joins TRBV18 to TRBJ2-7; D possibly matches TRBD1 or TRBD2 (5 bases each). Germline CDR1 KGHSH, CDR2 LQKENI. The CDR3 runs 14 residues. V was cut by 3 bases and J by 3 bases, with 12 bases left in between. The CDR3 protein is CASSPRDRFYEQYF. CDR3 nucleotides: TGTGCCAGCTCACCCCGGGACCGCTTCTACGAGCAGTACTTC.

This clonotype was seen only a few times. The CDR3 DNA reads TGTGCCATCAGTGAGCGTAAGGGGGACTATAATTCACCCCTCCACTTT. This sequence encodes CAISERKGDYNSPLHF. The V call is TRBV10-3, the J call TRBJ1-6, with D maybe TRBD1 (6 bases). Germline values: CDR1 ENHRY, CDR2 SYGVKD. This CDR3 has 16 amino acids. V lost 2 bases to trimming and J lost 3 bases, with 11 bases between them.

This clonotype was detected many times. CDR3 sequence reads: CAISESSGLRTDTQYF. For the CDR3, the DNA is TGTGCCATCAGTGAGTCGTCTGGACTCCGCACAGATACGCAGTATTTT. The gene calls are TRBV10-3 and TRBJ2-3; D may be TRBD2 (5 bases). CDR1 is ENHRY and CDR2 is SYGVKD in the germline V gene. Trimming took off 0 bases at V and 1 base at J, with 11 bases between the two ends. This CDR3 is 16 amino acids long.

Ten or more counts support this clonotype. The chain joins TRBV29-1 to TRBJ1-1, with D unresolved. V lost 3 bases, J lost 0 bases, and 11 bases lay in between. This CDR3 is built from 14 residues. Germline V gives CDR1 SQVTM, CDR2 ANQGSEA. The CDR3 here is CSVEGPGMNTEAFF. The CDR3 region has the DNA TGCAGCGTTGAGGGTCCGGGGATGAACACTGAAGCTTTCTTT.

This clonotype occurred many times. This chain uses TRBV6-5 with TRBJ2-3; D unclear. Germline CDR1 and CDR2: MNHEY and SVGAGI. This CDR3 region has 13 residues. Trimming removed 7 bases from V and 0 bases from J, with 8 bases in between. CDR3 in amino acids: CASILGSTDTQYF. CDR3 sequence (DNA): TGTGCCAGCATTCTCGGGAGCACAGATACGCAGTATTTT.

The chain carries TRBV5-1 and TRBJ2-3; D perhaps matches TRBD1 (7 bases). Trimming pared 4 bases from V and 5 bases from J, leaving 11 bases between. Per germline, CDR1 SGHRS and CDR2 YFSETQ. The CDR3 has 13 amino acids. CDR3 bases: TGCGCCAGCAGCGGGGGGACAGTAGATACGCAGTATTTT. Protein sequence: CASSGGTVDTQYF.

The genes are TRBV12-3 or TRBV12-4 and TRBJ1-4; 8 bases are shared with TRBD1. This CDR3 comprises 15 residues. The V and J ends lost 3 bases and 8 bases, in that order; junction bases with no gene match: 8. The CDR3 nucleotides read TGTGCCAGCAGTTTGGAGGCAGGGGGCTTGGAAAAACTGTTTTTT. It translates to CASSLEAGGLEKLFF.

V gene TRBV30 combines with J gene TRBJ2-1, with TRBD2 matching over 11 bases. Germline-derived CDR1 and CDR2 are GTSNPN and SVGIG (reference sequence). The CDR3 loop spans 17 amino acids. Trimming removed 4 bases from V and 5 bases from J; junction bases left unmatched: 13. The CDR3 DNA sequence: TGTGCCTGGACAGAGTCCCCCACGGGACTAGCGGACAATGAGCAGTTCTTC. Amino acid sequence: CAWTESPTGLADNEQFF.

This clonotype appeared a few times. The chain joins TRBV30 to TRBJ1-6; a possible D gene is TRBD1 (5 bases). V lost 0 bases to trimming and J lost 10 bases, with 16 bases between them. Germline CDR1 GTSNPN, CDR2 SVGIG (reference sequence). The CDR3 covers 15 residues. The CDR3 nucleotides are TGTGCCTGGAGTGTACTGGAAAGGGGCCGCTCACCCCTCCACTTT. Translation: CAWSVLERGRSPLHF.

The chain recombines TRBV12-3 or TRBV12-4 with TRBJ2-1, with 10 bases fitting TRBD2. V was clipped by 3 bases and J by 8 bases; unmatched bases: 4. The CDR3 has 14 amino acids. Here the CDR3 DNA reads TGTGCCAGCAGTTTTAGCGGGGGGCCCGATGAGCAGTTCTTC. Protein product: CASSFSGGPDEQFF.

The V and J genes are TRBV20-1 and TRBJ2-1; no clear D. Trimming removed 5 bases from V and 9 bases from J, with 8 bases in between. This CDR3 has 10 residues. Germline assignment: CDR1 DFQATT and CDR2 SNEGSKA (reference sequence). The CDR3 region has the DNA TGCAGTGCTCAGATGATTGAGCAGTTCTTC. It yields the protein CSAQMIEQFF.

This clonotype was seen a few times. The chain recombines TRBV12-3 or TRBV12-4 with TRBJ2-4; 10 positions agree with TRBD1. V lost 4 bases to trimming and J lost 2 bases; unmatched junction nucleotides: 5. The CDR3 has 16 residues. CDR3 DNA sequence: TGTGCCAGCAGTTCCCCGGGACAGGGGTCCAAAAACATTCAGTACTTC. Its protein product is CASSSPGQGSKNIQYF.

A few counts support this clonotype. The chain couples TRBV30 to TRBJ2-3, with 8 bases fitting TRBD2. The length of the CDR3 is 15 residues. The germline gives CDR1 GTSNPN, CDR2 SVGIG (reference sequence). Trimming at V came to 1 base and at J to 2 bases, leaving 5 bases not matched to a gene. The CDR3 nucleotides are TGTGCCTGGAGTGCACTAGCGGCATACACAGATACGCAGTATTTT. Encoded protein: CAWSALAAYTDTQYF.

The V gene is TRBV27, the J gene TRBJ2-1; D gene unclear. The CDR3 covers 14 residues. The germline CDR1 and CDR2 sequences are MNHEY and SMNVEV (reference sequence). The V and J ends lost 3 bases and 4 bases respectively, with 10 bases between them. This CDR3 is CASSFMDVYNEQFF. The CDR3 bases are TGTGCCAGCAGTTTTATGGACGTTTACAATGAGCAGTTCTTC.